The TCR beta chain described here comes from a study of blood T cell repertoires in COVID-19. Study in general: Samples of COVID-19 (acute and convalescent) were obtained from the United States, Italy and Spain. Nucleic acid was either cDNA or gDNA, and it came from T cells, B-cell-depleted T cells, or PBMCs.

Per the authors' pipeline: Nucleated cell counts were estimated from reference gene primer amplification. TCRdb's table, derived via immunoSEQ multiplex PCR, lists solely in-frame clones and lacks some. V, J and clone size reflect that table, while D and trimming were determined from the DNA. This table holds about 150,000 clones, approximately 82% found once. CDR1 is MNHEY, CDR2 SVGAGI, per germline. The V gene end was trimmed by 2 bases and the J gene end by 4 bases; junction bases not matched to a gene: 2. CDR3 size: 14 residues. The TCR comes from a woman in her fifties or sixties with acute or convalescent COVID-19. Sequencing was carried out using peripheral blood. The rearrangement uses TRBV6-5 and TRBJ2-7; TRBD1 aligns across 10 bases. The CDR3 region is CASSYRGQGYEQYF. The CDR3 bases are TGTGCCAGCAGTTACCGGGGACAGGGGTACGAGCAGTACTTC.